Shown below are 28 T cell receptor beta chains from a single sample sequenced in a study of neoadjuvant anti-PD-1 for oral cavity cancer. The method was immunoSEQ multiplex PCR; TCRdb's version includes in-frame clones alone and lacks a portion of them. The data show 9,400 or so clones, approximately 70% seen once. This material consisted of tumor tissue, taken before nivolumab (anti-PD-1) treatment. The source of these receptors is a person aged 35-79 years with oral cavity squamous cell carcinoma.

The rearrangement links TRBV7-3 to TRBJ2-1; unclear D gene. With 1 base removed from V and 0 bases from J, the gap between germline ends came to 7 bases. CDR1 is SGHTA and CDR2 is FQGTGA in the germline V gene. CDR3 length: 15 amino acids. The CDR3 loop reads CASSLSSNSYNEQFF. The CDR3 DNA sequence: TGTGCCAGCAGCTTAAGTTCCAACTCCTACAATGAGCAGTTCTTC.

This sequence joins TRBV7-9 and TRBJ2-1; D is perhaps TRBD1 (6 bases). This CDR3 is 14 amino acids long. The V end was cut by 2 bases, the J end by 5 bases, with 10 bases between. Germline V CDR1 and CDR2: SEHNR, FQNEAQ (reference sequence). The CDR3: CASSLTQGNNEQFF. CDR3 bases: TGTGCCAGCAGCTTAACCCAGGGGAACAATGAGCAGTTCTTC.

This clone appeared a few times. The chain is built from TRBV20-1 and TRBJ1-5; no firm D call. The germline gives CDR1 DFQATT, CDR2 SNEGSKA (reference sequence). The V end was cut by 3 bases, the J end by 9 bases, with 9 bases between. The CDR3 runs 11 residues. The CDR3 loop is CSASTSGPQHF. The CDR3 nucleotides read TGCAGTGCTAGTACATCGGGGCCCCAGCATTTT.

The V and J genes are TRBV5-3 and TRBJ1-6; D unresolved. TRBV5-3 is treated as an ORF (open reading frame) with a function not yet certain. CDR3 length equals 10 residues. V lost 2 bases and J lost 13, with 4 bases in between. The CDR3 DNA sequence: TGTGCCAGAAGCTTTGTCCCCCTCCACTTT. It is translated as CARSFVPLHF.

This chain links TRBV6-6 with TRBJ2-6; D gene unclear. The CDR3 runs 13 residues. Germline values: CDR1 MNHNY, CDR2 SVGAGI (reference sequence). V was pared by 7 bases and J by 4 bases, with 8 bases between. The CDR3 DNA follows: TGTGCCAGCACCGTATCCGGGGCCAACGTCCTGACTTTC. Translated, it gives CASTVSGANVLTF.

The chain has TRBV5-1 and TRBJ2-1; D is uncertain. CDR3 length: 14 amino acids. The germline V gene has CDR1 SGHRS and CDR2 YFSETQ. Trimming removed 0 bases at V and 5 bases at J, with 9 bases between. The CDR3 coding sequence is TGCGCCAGCAGCTTGGTTCAGACTGACAATGAGCAGTTCTTC. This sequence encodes CASSLVQTDNEQFF.

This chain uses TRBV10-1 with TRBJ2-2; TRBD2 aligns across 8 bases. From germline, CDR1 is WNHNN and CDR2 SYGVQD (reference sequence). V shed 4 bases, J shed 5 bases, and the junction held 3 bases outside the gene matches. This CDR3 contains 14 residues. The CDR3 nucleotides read TGCGCCAGCAGTGGACTAGCGACAACCGGGGAGCTGTTTTTT. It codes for CASSGLATTGELFF.

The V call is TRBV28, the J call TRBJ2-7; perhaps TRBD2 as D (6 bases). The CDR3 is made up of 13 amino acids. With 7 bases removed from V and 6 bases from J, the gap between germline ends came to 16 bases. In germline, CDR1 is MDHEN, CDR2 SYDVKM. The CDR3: CASTRTIAGEQYF. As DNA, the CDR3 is TGTGCCAGCACCCGGACTATTGCCGGCGAGCAGTACTTC.

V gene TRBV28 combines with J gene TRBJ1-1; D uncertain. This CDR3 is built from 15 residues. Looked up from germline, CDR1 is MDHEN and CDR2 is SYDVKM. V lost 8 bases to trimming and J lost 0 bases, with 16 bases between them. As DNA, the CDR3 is TGTGCCAGCTGCTCCCCCTCGGTCATGAACACTGAAGCTTTCTTT. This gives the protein CASCSPSVMNTEAFF.

The CDR3 protein is CASGLAAENTEAFF. The CDR3 bases are TGTGCCAGCGGATTGGCGGCGGAAAACACTGAAGCTTTCTTT. The chain links TRBV28 to TRBJ1-1; D is uncertain. The V gene's germline CDR1 is MDHEN and CDR2 SYDVKM. The CDR3 has 14 residues. The V gene lost 8 bases and the J gene lost 2 bases, with 15 bases spanning the gap. The whole variable domain, filled in from reference TRBV28 and TRBJ1-1, reads DVKVTQSSRYLVKRTGEKVFLECVQDMDHENMFWYRQDPGLGLRLIYFSYDVKMKEKGDIPEGYSVSREKKERFSLILESASTNQTSMYLCASGLAAENTEAFFGQGTRLTVV.

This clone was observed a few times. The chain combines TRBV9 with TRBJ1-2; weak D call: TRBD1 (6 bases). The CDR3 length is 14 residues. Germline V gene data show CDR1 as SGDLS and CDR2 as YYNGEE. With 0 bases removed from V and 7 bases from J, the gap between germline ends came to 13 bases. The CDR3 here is CASSVGEWGLGYTF. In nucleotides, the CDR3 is TGTGCCAGCAGCGTAGGGGAGTGGGGGCTTGGCTACACCTTC. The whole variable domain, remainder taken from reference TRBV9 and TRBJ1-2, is DSGVTQTPKHLITATGQRVTLRCSPRSGDLSVYWYQQSLDQGLQFLIQYYNGEERAKGNILERFSAQQFPDLHSELNLSSLELGDSALYFCASSVGEWGLGYTFGSGTRLTVV.

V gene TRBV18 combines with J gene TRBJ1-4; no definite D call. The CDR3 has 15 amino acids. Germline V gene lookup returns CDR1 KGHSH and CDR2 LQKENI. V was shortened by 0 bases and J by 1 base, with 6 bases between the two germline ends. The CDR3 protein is CASSPPSVTNEKLFF. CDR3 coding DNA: TGTGCCAGCTCACCACCATCGGTAACTAATGAAAAACTGTTTTTT.

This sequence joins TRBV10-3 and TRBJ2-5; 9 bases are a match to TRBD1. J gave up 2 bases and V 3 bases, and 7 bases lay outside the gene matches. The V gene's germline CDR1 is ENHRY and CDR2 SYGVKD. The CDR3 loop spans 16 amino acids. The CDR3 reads CAISEGQGRLQETQYF. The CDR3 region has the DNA TGTGCCATCAGTGAAGGACAGGGGAGGCTACAAGAGACCCAGTACTTC.

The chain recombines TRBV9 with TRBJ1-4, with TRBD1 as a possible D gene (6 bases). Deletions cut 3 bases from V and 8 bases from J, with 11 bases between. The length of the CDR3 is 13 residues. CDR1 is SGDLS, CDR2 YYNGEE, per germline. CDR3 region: CASSGRGEEKLFF. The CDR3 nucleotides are TGTGCCAGCAGCGGAAGGGGGGAGGAAAAACTGTTTTTT.

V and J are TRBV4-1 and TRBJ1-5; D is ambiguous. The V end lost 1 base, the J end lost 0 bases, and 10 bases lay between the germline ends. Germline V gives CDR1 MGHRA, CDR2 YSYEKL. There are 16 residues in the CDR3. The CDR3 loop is CASSQGSSHSNQPQHF. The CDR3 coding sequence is TGCGCCAGCAGCCAAGGATCCTCCCATAGCAATCAGCCCCAGCATTTT.

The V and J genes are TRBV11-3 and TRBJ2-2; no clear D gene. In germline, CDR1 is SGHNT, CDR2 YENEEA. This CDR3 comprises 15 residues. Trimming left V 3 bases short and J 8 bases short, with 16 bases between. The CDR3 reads CASSFLPGPRGELFF. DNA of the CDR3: TGTGCCAGCAGCTTCCTCCCGGGCCCCAGGGGGGAGCTGTTTTTT.

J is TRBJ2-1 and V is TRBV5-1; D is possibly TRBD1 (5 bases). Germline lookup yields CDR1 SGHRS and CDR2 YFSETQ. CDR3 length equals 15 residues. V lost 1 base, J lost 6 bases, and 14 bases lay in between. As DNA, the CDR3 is TGCGCCAGCAGCTTGAGCCTGGTTGGGGCCAATGAGCAGTTCTTC. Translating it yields CASSLSLVGANEQFF.

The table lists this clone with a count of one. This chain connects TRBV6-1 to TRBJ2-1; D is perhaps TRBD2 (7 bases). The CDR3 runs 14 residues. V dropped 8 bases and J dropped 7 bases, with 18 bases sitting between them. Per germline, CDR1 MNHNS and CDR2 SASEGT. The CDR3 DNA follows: TGTGCCAGCGGTAGGGGGGCAGCGGGGAATGAGCAGTTCTTC. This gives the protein CASGRGAAGNEQFF.

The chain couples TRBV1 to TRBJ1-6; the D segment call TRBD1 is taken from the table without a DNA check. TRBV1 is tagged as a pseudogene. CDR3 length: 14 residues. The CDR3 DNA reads TGCACCAGCAGCCAAGTCCATGCAGTTTCACCCCTCCACTTT. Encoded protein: CTSSQVHAVSPLHF.

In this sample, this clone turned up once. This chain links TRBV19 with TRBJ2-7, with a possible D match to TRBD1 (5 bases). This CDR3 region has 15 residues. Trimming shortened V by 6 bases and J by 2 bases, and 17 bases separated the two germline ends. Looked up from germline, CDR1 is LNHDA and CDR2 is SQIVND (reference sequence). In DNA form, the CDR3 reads TGTGCCAGTAGAAAGACAGCCTTTGACCCCTACGAGCAGTACTTC. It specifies CASRKTAFDPYEQYF.

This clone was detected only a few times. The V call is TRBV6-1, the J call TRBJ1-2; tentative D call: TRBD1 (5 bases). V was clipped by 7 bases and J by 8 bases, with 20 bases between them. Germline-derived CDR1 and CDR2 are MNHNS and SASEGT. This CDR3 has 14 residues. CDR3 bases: TGTGCCAGCATAGATTCCGGGGCCCGAGGGGGCTACACCTTC. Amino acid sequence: CASIDSGARGGYTF.

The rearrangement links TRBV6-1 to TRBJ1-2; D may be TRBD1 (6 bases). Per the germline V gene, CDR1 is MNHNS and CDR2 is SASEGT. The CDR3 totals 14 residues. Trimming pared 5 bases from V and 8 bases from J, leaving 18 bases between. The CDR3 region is CASSLNNRALGYTF. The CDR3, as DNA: TGTGCCAGCAGTTTGAATAACAGGGCTCTAGGCTACACCTTC.

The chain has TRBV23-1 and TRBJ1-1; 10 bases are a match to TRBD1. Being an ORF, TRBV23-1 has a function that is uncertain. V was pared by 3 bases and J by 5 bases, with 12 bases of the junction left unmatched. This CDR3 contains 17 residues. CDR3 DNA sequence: TGCGCCAGCAGTCAGACAGGGGGCCGGGGGGGGCATACTGAAGCTTTCTTT. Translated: CASSQTGGRGGHTEAFF.

The CDR3 is CASSLIQTDTQYF. The CDR3 DNA is TGTGCCAGCAGCTTGATCCAGACAGATACGCAGTATTTT. V and J are TRBV5-8 and TRBJ2-3, with D unclear. V lost 1 base and J 3 bases, leaving 6 bases between the germline ends. Germline CDR1 SGHTS, CDR2 YDEGEE. The CDR3 is 13 amino acids.

Here the CDR3 reads CASTEGRNLEAFF. The CDR3 coding sequence is TGCGCCAGCACCGAGGGCCGGAACCTTGAAGCTTTCTTT. This sequence joins TRBV5-1 and TRBJ1-1; no clear D gene. CDR3 length: 13 amino acids. The ends were cut back, 6 bases at V and 7 bases at J, with 16 bases in the middle. Germline loops: CDR1 SGHRS, CDR2 YFSETQ.

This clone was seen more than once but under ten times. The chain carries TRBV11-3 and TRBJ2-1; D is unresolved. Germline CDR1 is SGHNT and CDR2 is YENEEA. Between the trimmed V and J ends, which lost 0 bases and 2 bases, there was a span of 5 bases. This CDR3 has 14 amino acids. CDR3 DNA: TGTGCCAGCAGCTTAGACTTAACCTACAATGAGCAGTTCTTC. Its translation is CASSLDLTYNEQFF.

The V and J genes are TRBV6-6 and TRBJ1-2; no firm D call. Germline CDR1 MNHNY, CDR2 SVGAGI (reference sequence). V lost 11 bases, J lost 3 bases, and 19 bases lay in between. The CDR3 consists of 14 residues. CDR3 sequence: CASGPELSYYGYTF. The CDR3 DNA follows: TGTGCCTCCGGTCCCGAGTTAAGCTACTATGGCTACACCTTC.

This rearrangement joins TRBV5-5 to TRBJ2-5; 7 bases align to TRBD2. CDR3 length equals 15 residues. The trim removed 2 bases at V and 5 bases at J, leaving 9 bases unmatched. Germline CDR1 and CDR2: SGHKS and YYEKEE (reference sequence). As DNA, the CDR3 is TGTGCCAGCAGCTTTGGGCTAGCGGTCGGGGAGACCCAGTACTTC. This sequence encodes CASSFGLAVGETQYF.